The source of this T cell receptor beta chain is a study of blood T cell repertoires in COVID-19. Study overall: Acute-phase and convalescent COVID-19 samples originated in the United States, Italy and Spain.

Original methodology: Scientists estimated how many nucleated cells there were by amplifying reference gene primers. Assay: immunoSEQ multiplex PCR; the TCRdb copy retains only in-frame clones and omits some. From that table come the V and J calls and clone size; the DNA was used to work out D and trimming. Among about 190,000 clones listed, around 85% were seen once. Trimming at V came to 6 bases and at J to 15 bases, leaving 11 bases not matched to a gene. CDR3 length: 14 residues. Per germline, CDR1 MDHEN and CDR2 SYDVKM. The V call is TRBV28, the J call TRBJ2-4, with 13 positions matching TRBD2. The TCR comes from a man aged 25-40 years with acute or convalescent COVID-19. Sequencing was carried out using peripheral blood. The CDR3 bases are TGTGCCAGCAGCAGGGGACTAGCGGGATCGGTGGTGTACTTC. It specifies CASSRGLAGSVVYF.